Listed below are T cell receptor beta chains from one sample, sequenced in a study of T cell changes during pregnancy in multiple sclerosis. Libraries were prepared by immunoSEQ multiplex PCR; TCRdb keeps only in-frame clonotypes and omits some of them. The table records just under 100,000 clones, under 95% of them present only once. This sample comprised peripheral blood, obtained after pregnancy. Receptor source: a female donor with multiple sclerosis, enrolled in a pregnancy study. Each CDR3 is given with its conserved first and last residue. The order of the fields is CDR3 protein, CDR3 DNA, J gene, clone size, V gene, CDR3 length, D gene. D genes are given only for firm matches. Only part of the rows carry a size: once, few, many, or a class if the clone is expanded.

CDR3 protein: CASSTQGYNEQFF
CDR3 DNA: TGTGCCAGTAGTACACAGGGGTACAATGAGCAGTTCTTC
J gene: TRBJ2-1
clone size: .
V gene: TRBV19
CDR3 length: 13
D gene: TRBD1

CDR3 protein: CASQATSGSSYEQFF
CDR3 DNA: TGCGCCAGCCAGGCCACTAGCGGGAGTAGCTATGAGCAGTTCTTC
J gene: TRBJ2-1
clone size: .
V gene: TRBV4-1
CDR3 length: 15
D gene: TRBD2

CDR3 protein: CASGGREGPYEQYF
CDR3 DNA: TGCGCCAGCGGGGGGCGGGAGGGCCCCTACGAGCAGTACTTC
J gene: TRBJ2-7
clone size: .
V gene: TRBV10-2
CDR3 length: 14
D gene: TRBD2

CDR3 protein: CASSIRSSGSADTQYF
CDR3 DNA: TGTGCCAGTAGTATACGTTCTAGCGGGAGTGCAGATACGCAGTATTTT
J gene: TRBJ2-3
clone size: .
V gene: TRBV19
CDR3 length: 16
D gene: TRBD2

CDR3 protein: CASRNTLAGVREQYF
CDR3 DNA: TGTGCCAGCAGGAATACTTTAGCGGGAGTGAGGGAGCAGTACTTC
J gene: TRBJ2-7
clone size: once
V gene: TRBV7-8
CDR3 length: 15
D gene: TRBD2

CDR3 protein: CASSNLQGRETQYF
CDR3 DNA: TGTGCCAGCAGCAATTTACAGGGGAGGGAGACCCAGTACTTC
J gene: TRBJ2-5
clone size: .
V gene: TRBV21-1
CDR3 length: 14
D gene: .

CDR3 protein: CASSQDLLGTGMPDQETQYF
CDR3 DNA: TGCGCCAGCAGCCAAGATCTTCTTGGGACAGGGATGCCGGACCAAGAGACCCAGTACTTC
J gene: TRBJ2-5
clone size: once
V gene: TRBV4-1
CDR3 length: 20
D gene: TRBD1

CDR3 protein: CASSQDFYGYTF
CDR3 DNA: TGCGCCAGCAGCCAGGACTTTTATGGCTACACCTTC
J gene: TRBJ1-2
clone size: .
V gene: TRBV4-1
CDR3 length: 12
D gene: .

CDR3 protein: CASSRQRAQGPDTQYF
CDR3 DNA: TGTGCCAGCAGTAGGCAGCGGGCCCAAGGCCCAGATACGCAGTATTTT
J gene: TRBJ2-3
clone size: .
V gene: TRBV2
CDR3 length: 16
D gene: .

CDR3 protein: CASSSNLDTSGANVLTF
CDR3 DNA: TGTGCCAGCAGCTCGAATCTAGATACCTCTGGGGCCAACGTCCTGACTTTC
J gene: TRBJ2-6
clone size: .
V gene: TRBV5-5
CDR3 length: 17
D gene: .

CDR3 protein: CAISEFEGASTDTQYF
CDR3 DNA: TGTGCCATCAGTGAGTTTGAGGGAGCCAGCACAGATACGCAGTATTTT
J gene: TRBJ2-3
clone size: .
V gene: TRBV10-3
CDR3 length: 16
D gene: .

CDR3 protein: CASSRMESSYEQYF
CDR3 DNA: TGTGCCAGCAGCCGGATGGAGAGCTCCTACGAGCAGTACTTC
J gene: TRBJ2-7
clone size: .
V gene: TRBV7-6
CDR3 length: 14
D gene: .

CDR3 protein: CASRITGFGQPQHF
CDR3 DNA: TGTGCCAGCAGGATAACAGGATTCGGTCAGCCCCAGCATTTT
J gene: TRBJ1-5
clone size: .
V gene: TRBV28
CDR3 length: 14
D gene: .

CDR3 protein: CASSLVRAEATYEQYF
CDR3 DNA: TGTGCCAGCAGCTTAGTCCGAGCGGAGGCCACCTACGAGCAGTACTTC
J gene: TRBJ2-7
clone size: .
V gene: TRBV7-9
CDR3 length: 16
D gene: .

CDR3 protein: CASSPRGGALYEQYF
CDR3 DNA: TGCGCCAGCAGCCCGCGCGGGGGGGCCCTCTACGAGCAGTACTTC
J gene: TRBJ2-7
clone size: .
V gene: TRBV5-1
CDR3 length: 15
D gene: TRBD2

CDR3 protein: CASSLDRSSYEQYF
CDR3 DNA: TGTGCCAGCAGCCTTGACAGGAGCTCCTACGAGCAGTACTTC
J gene: TRBJ2-7
clone size: .
V gene: TRBV7-9
CDR3 length: 14
D gene: .

CDR3 protein: CATSRVILTSGTDTQYF
CDR3 DNA: TGTGCCACCAGCAGAGTTATCCTGACTAGCGGCACAGATACGCAGTATTTT
J gene: TRBJ2-3
clone size: once
V gene: TRBV15
CDR3 length: 17
D gene: TRBD2

CDR3 protein: CASSFHRTAYEQYF
CDR3 DNA: TGTGCCAGCAGCTTTCACAGAACGGCCTACGAGCAGTACTTC
J gene: TRBJ2-7
clone size: .
V gene: TRBV7-2
CDR3 length: 14
D gene: .

CDR3 protein: CASSANNQPQHF
CDR3 DNA: TGTGCCAGCAGCGCAAACAATCAGCCCCAGCATTTT
J gene: TRBJ1-5
clone size: .
V gene: TRBV9
CDR3 length: 12
D gene: .

CDR3 protein: CASSSRVNEQFF
CDR3 DNA: TGTGCCAGCAGCTCCAGGGTAAATGAGCAGTTCTTC
J gene: TRBJ2-1
clone size: .
V gene: TRBV7-3
CDR3 length: 12
D gene: .

CDR3 protein: CASSVATSGRKSIINEQFF
CDR3 DNA: TGTGCCAGCAGCGTAGCAACTAGCGGGAGGAAGTCAATCATCAATGAGCAGTTCTTC
J gene: TRBJ2-1
clone size: .
V gene: TRBV9
CDR3 length: 19
D gene: TRBD2

CDR3 protein: CASSLGGLAQDEQFF
CDR3 DNA: TGCGCCAGCAGCTTGGGTGGACTAGCGCAAGACGAGCAGTTCTTC
J gene: TRBJ2-1
clone size: .
V gene: TRBV5-1
CDR3 length: 15
D gene: TRBD2

CDR3 protein: CASSRAGGLPTNEQFF
CDR3 DNA: TGCGCCAGCAGTAGGGCGGGAGGACTACCTACCAATGAGCAGTTCTTC
J gene: TRBJ2-1
clone size: .
V gene: TRBV5-1
CDR3 length: 16
D gene: TRBD2

CDR3 protein: CASSELGGYADTQYF
CDR3 DNA: TGTGCCAGCAGTGAATTGGGAGGGTACGCAGATACGCAGTATTTT
J gene: TRBJ2-3
clone size: .
V gene: TRBV6-1
CDR3 length: 15
D gene: TRBD2

CDR3 protein: CASSPPTGVGTEAFF
CDR3 DNA: TGTGCCAGCAGCCCCCCGACAGGGGTGGGGACTGAAGCTTTCTTT
J gene: TRBJ1-1
clone size: .
V gene: TRBV7-9
CDR3 length: 15
D gene: TRBD1

CDR3 protein: CASTNLLQGFGGYTF
CDR3 DNA: TGTGCCAGCACCAACCTCCTCCAGGGATTCGGTGGCTACACCTTC
J gene: TRBJ1-2
clone size: .
V gene: TRBV9
CDR3 length: 15
D gene: .

CDR3 protein: CASSTGSQGASNQPQHF
CDR3 DNA: TGTGCCAGTAGTACCGGTTCACAGGGGGCATCTAATCAGCCCCAGCATTTT
J gene: TRBJ1-5
clone size: .
V gene: TRBV19
CDR3 length: 17
D gene: TRBD1

CDR3 protein: CASSVSSGSSYNEQFF
CDR3 DNA: TGTGCCAGCAGCGTATCTAGCGGGAGCTCCTACAATGAGCAGTTCTTC
J gene: TRBJ2-1
clone size: .
V gene: TRBV2
CDR3 length: 16
D gene: TRBD2

CDR3 protein: CASSPREHTIYF
CDR3 DNA: TGTGCCAGCAGCCCGAGGGAGCACACCATATATTTT
J gene: TRBJ1-3
clone size: .
V gene: TRBV7-9
CDR3 length: 12
D gene: .

CDR3 protein: CSVAPRAGQETQYF
CDR3 DNA: TGCAGCGTTGCCCCACGAGCGGGTCAAGAGACCCAGTACTTC
J gene: TRBJ2-5
clone size: .
V gene: TRBV29-1
CDR3 length: 14
D gene: .

CDR3 protein: CASSEAQGRASSYEQYF
CDR3 DNA: TGTGCCAGCAGTGAAGCGCAAGGCAGGGCCTCCTCCTACGAGCAGTACTTC
J gene: TRBJ2-7
clone size: .
V gene: TRBV6-1
CDR3 length: 17
D gene: .

CDR3 protein: CASSFASQSTDTQYF
CDR3 DNA: TGTGCCAGCAGCTTTGCTAGCCAGAGCACAGATACGCAGTATTTT
J gene: TRBJ2-3
clone size: .
V gene: TRBV7-9
CDR3 length: 15
D gene: .